These 30 T cell receptor beta chains share one sample of origin, sequenced in a study of T cells expressing NK-cell markers. TCRdb re-called the 5' RACE reads; every CDR3 protein appears as one record, without DNA. The clone table shows about 260,000 distinct CDR3 sequences, with the ten largest holding 4% to 5%. The material sequenced was blood T cells: a sorted CD56 or NKG2C T cell subset, CD4+ or CD8+ T cells, or bulk PBMC T cells (not recorded which). These TCRs come from a woman between 18 and 70 years old in good health.

V is TRBV20-1 and J is TRBJ2-5; the TCRdb D gene call, TRBD2, has no DNA to confirm it. This CDR3 region has 12 residues. The V gene's germline CDR1 is DFQATT and CDR2 SNEGSKA (reference sequence). This CDR3 is CSARGTSETQYF.

The V and J genes are TRBV20-1 and TRBJ1-5; the TCRdb D gene call, TRBD1, has no DNA to confirm it. This CDR3 comprises 13 residues. Germline-derived CDR1 and CDR2 are DFQATT and SNEGSKA (reference sequence). The CDR3 sequence is CSARDRGGVSQHF.

CDR3 protein: CASSFRQGNQPQHF. The chain is built from TRBV12-3 or TRBV12-4 and TRBJ1-5; TCRdb names TRBD1, which stays unverified in the absence of DNA. The CDR3 consists of 14 residues.

The rearrangement links TRBV20-1 to TRBJ2-1; with no DNA, the TCRdb D assignment of TRBD1 cannot be verified. The CDR3 is made up of 14 amino acids. Germline values: CDR1 DFQATT, CDR2 SNEGSKA (reference sequence). The CDR3 sequence is CSAHRGPSYNEQFF.

The chain uses TRBV25-1 and TRBJ2-7; lacking DNA, the TRBD1 call made by TCRdb goes unchecked. The CDR3 runs to 13 residues. The germline V gene encodes CDR1 MGHDK and CDR2 SYGVNS. The chain's CDR3 is CASSPNPGLEQYF.

The genes are TRBV20-1 and TRBJ2-3; TCRdb's D gene call, TRBD2, goes unchecked for lack of DNA. Germline-derived CDR1 and CDR2 are DFQATT and SNEGSKA (reference sequence). The CDR3 extends over 14 amino acids. This CDR3 reads CSARVRRVTDTQYF.

The V call is TRBV15, the J call TRBJ2-3; the TCRdb D gene call, TRBD1, has no DNA to confirm it. Germline V gene sequence: CDR1 LNHNV, CDR2 YYDKDF (reference sequence). CDR3 length equals 16 residues. CDR3: CATSRARGRVSDTQYF.

This chain links TRBV7-2 with TRBJ1-2; the TCRdb D gene call, TRBD1, has no DNA to confirm it. Germline loops: CDR1 SGHTA, CDR2 FQGNSA. This CDR3 has 15 amino acids. CDR3 region: CASSEQGIVDYGYTF.

The chain has TRBV19 and TRBJ2-5; checking the TCRdb D call of TRBD1 is not possible without DNA. CDR1 LNHDA and CDR2 SQIVND come from the germline V gene (reference sequence). CDR3 length equals 15 residues. CDR3 in amino acids: CASRLGQGGQETQYF. Based on the CDR3 plus reference TRBV19 and TRBJ2-5, the full variable domain is DGGITQSPKYLFRKEGQNVTLSCEQNLNHDAMYWYRQDPGQGLRLIYYSQIVNDFQKGDIAEGYSVSREKKESFPLTVTSAQKNPTAFYLCASRLGQGGQETQYFGPGTRLLVL.

The CDR3: CASSYVGGNEQFF. J is TRBJ2-1 and V is TRBV6-6; absent DNA, TCRdb's TRBD1 call cannot be checked. Germline loops: CDR1 MNHNY, CDR2 SVGAGI (reference sequence). CDR3 size: 13 residues.

The J gene is TRBJ1-1, the V gene TRBV4-3; the D gene TCRdb calls, TRBD1, cannot be checked with no DNA. Germline V gene sequence: CDR1 LGHNA, CDR2 YSLEER. This CDR3 comprises 15 residues. CDR3 in amino acids: CASSQGGKWNTEAFF.

V and J are TRBV5-1 and TRBJ2-1; TCRdb's D gene call, TRBD1, goes unchecked for lack of DNA. The germline V gene encodes CDR1 SGHRS and CDR2 YFSETQ. The CDR3 spans 13 residues. Here the CDR3 reads CASSTGDRNEQFF.

The chain has TRBV12-3 or TRBV12-4 and TRBJ2-7. CDR3 length equals 13 residues. The CDR3 is CASSFSLGDEQYF.

V and J are TRBV9 and TRBJ2-2; TCRdb designates TRBD1, a call that cannot be tested without DNA. Germline V gene data show CDR1 as SGDLS and CDR2 as YYNGEE. The CDR3 has 14 amino acids. CDR3 loop: CASRASGQGRELFF.

The CDR3: CASSAGPSSGNTIYF. This chain connects TRBV9 to TRBJ1-3. This CDR3 has 15 residues. Germline CDR1 and CDR2: SGDLS and YYNGEE.

The CDR3 sequence is CASGTGSVYGYTF. V gene TRBV6-2 or TRBV6-3 combines with J gene TRBJ1-2; TCRdb gives TRBD1 as the D gene, but with no DNA this cannot be confirmed. The germline V gene has CDR1 MNHEY and CDR2 SVGEGT. The CDR3 loop spans 13 amino acids.

V usage is TRBV12-3 or TRBV12-4 and J usage is TRBJ2-3; TCRdb's assignment of TRBD1 cannot be checked, as there is no DNA. The CDR3 is 15 residues long. The CDR3 region is CASSLSGGQTDTQYF.

The rearrangement links TRBV24-1 to TRBJ2-5; as DNA is missing, the TRBD2 call by TCRdb cannot be tested. The CDR3 contains 14 residues. Looked up from germline, CDR1 is KGHDR and CDR2 is SFDVKD. This chain's CDR3 is CATRGSGSGETQYF.

The genes are TRBV6-1 and TRBJ1-4; the D call from TCRdb, TRBD1, cannot be confirmed without DNA. This CDR3 has 14 residues. CDR1 is MNHNS, CDR2 SASEGT, per germline. CDR3 sequence reads: CASSRDRANEKLFF.

The chain recombines TRBV6-1 with TRBJ2-1; the TCRdb D gene call, TRBD1, has no DNA to confirm it. Germline CDR1 is MNHNS and CDR2 is SASEGT. This CDR3 has 15 residues. This CDR3 reads CASSPGQGFYNEQFF.

The gene calls are TRBV5-1 and TRBJ2-4; TCRdb's D gene call, TRBD1, goes unchecked for lack of DNA. CDR3 size: 13 residues. CDR1 SGHRS and CDR2 YFSETQ come from the germline V gene. CDR3 amino acids: CASSHGQKNIQYF.

The chain is built from TRBV7-2 and TRBJ2-3; TCRdb lists TRBD2, though no DNA is available to test this call. Germline V gives CDR1 SGHTA, CDR2 FQGNSA. The CDR3 has 13 amino acids. The CDR3 sequence: CASSPYPPDTQYF. The variable domain in full, with the rest retrieved from reference TRBV7-2 and TRBJ2-3, is GAGVSQSPSNKVTEKGKDVELRCDPISGHTALYWYRQSLGQGLEFLIYFQGNSAPDKSGLPSDRFSAERTGGSVSTLTIQRTQQEDSAVYLCASSPYPPDTQYFGPGTRLTVL.

V and J are TRBV19 and TRBJ2-1. The CDR3 covers 14 residues. Germline lookup yields CDR1 LNHDA and CDR2 SQIVND (reference sequence). CDR3 amino acids: CASSIATIKNEQFF.

The chain has TRBV20-1 and TRBJ2-3; TCRdb's D call of TRBD1 is untestable without DNA. The length of the CDR3 is 13 residues. The germline V gene has CDR1 DFQATT and CDR2 SNEGSKA (reference sequence). The CDR3 region is CSAPPHAADTQYF.

The chain joins TRBV7-8 to TRBJ1-1; TCRdb's D call, TRBD1, is unchecked because there is no DNA. The CDR3 has 16 amino acids. Per the germline V gene, CDR1 is SGHVS and CDR2 is FQNEAQ. The CDR3 is CASTKTGTGRKTEAFF.

The chain has TRBV6-1 and TRBJ2-7; TCRdb calls TRBD2, which cannot be checked without DNA. The CDR3 covers 15 residues. Germline CDR1 is MNHNS and CDR2 is SASEGT. CDR3 protein: CASSPLTSGTYEQYF.

This sequence joins TRBV12-3 or TRBV12-4 and TRBJ2-2. The CDR3 spans 13 residues. CDR3: CASGSSVTGELFF.

This sequence joins TRBV7-3 and TRBJ2-3; TCRdb names TRBD1, which stays unverified in the absence of DNA. Germline V lookup: CDR1 SGHTA, CDR2 FQGTGA. This CDR3 spans 15 amino acids. CDR3 protein: CASSPATGRTDTQYF.

The CDR3 is CASSLGPRTPEAFF. This chain joins TRBV5-1 and TRBJ1-1. Per the germline V gene, CDR1 is SGHRS and CDR2 is YFSETQ. The CDR3 covers 14 residues.

The chain carries TRBV29-1 and TRBJ2-1; there is no DNA to check the TCRdb D call of TRBD1. CDR1 and CDR2 (germline): SQVTM, ANQGSEA. This CDR3 region has 13 residues. The CDR3 loop is CSVARTGANEQFF.